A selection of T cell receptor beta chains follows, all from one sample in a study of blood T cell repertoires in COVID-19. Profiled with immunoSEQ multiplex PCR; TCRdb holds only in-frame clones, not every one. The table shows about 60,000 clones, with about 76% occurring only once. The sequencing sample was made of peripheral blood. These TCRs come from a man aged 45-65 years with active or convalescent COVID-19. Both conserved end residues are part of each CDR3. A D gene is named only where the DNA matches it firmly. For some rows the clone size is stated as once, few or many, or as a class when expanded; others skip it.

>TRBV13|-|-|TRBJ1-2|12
TGTGCCAGCAGCTCACAGGGACGCGGCTACACCTTC
CASSSQGRGYTF
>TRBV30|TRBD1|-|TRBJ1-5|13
TGTGCCTGGTCCCGGGACAGGGAACAGCCCCAGCATTTT
CAWSRDREQPQHF
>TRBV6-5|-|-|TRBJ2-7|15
TGTGCCAGCAGTTACACCGCTAGCCGAAACTACGAGCAGTACTTC
CASSYTASRNYEQYF
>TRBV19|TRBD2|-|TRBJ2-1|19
TGTGCCAGTAGTGTGAGGGGACTAGCGGGAGGGAGCTCCTACAATGAGCAGTTCTTC
CASSVRGLAGGSSYNEQFF
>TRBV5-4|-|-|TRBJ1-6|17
TGTGCCAGCAGCTTGGGCATTTCAAACAGGGCTGGATCACCCCTCCACTTT
CASSLGISNRAGSPLHF
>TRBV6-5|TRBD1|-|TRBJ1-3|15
TGTGCCAGCAGGAGACAGGGGAACTCTGGAAACACCATATATTTT
CASRRQGNSGNTIYF
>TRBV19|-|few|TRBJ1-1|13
TGTGCCCGCCAAGTGGGGGCGGGGGGGGCAGCTTTCTTT
CARQVGAGGAAFF
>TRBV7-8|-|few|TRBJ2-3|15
TGTGCCAGCAGCTTACCCGGAGAGGGCACAGATACGCAGTATTTT
CASSLPGEGTDTQYF
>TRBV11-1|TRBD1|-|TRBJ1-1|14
TGTGCCAGCAGCTTAGCCGGGACAGCTTATAAGGCTTTCTTT
CASSLAGTAYKAFF
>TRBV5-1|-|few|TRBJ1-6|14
TGCGCCAGCAGCTCACAGTCTAATAATTCACCCCTCCACTTT
CASSSQSNNSPLHF
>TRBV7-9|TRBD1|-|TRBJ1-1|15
TGTGCCAGCAGCTTAGGGCGTGGGGACAGACTACTCCTTTTCTTT
CASSLGRGDRLLLFF
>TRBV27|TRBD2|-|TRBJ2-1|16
TGTGCCAGCAGTACCCCGGGGAGGGCTTGGTACAATGAGCAGTTCTTC
CASSTPGRAWYNEQFF
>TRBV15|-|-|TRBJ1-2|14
TGTGCCACCAGCAGACTAGACCTTCTGGGTGGCTACACCTTC
CATSRLDLLGGYTF
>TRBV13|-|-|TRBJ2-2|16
TGTGCCAGCAGCTTAAAATCTGGGGGCGGCACCGGGGAGCTGTTTTTT
CASSLKSGGGTGELFF
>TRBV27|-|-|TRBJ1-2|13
TGTGCCAGCAGTTTATCGCGGTTAGGTGGCTACACCTTC
CASSLSRLGGYTF
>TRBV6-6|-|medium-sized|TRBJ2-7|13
TGTGCCACCCAGCAAACCCAGGGTTTCGAGCAGTACTTC
CATQQTQGFEQYF
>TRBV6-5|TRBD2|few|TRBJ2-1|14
TGTGCCAGCAGTCTTCTAGCGGGAGCAGCTGAGCAGTTCTTC
CASSLLAGAAEQFF
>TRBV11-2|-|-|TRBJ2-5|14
TGTGCCAGCAGCTTAGATAGCGGAGTAGAGACCCAGTACTTC
CASSLDSGVETQYF
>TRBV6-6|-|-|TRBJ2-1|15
TGTGCCAGCATACTAGGACTAAATAAACCCAATGAGCAGTTCTTC
CASILGLNKPNEQFF
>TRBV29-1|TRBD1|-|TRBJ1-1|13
TGCAGCGGAGCACAGGGGGCAGACACTGAAGCTTTCTTT
CSGAQGADTEAFF
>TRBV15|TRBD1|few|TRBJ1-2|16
TGTGCCACCAGCATACTCAGCACGGGACAGGGAAATGGCTACACCTTC
CATSILSTGQGNGYTF
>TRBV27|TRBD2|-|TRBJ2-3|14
TGTGCCACCAAACTAGCGGGCAGCACAGATACGCAGTATTTT
CATKLAGSTDTQYF
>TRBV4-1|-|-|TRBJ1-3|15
TGCGCCAGCGGGTCGGACAGAGACTCTGGAAACACCATATATTTT
CASGSDRDSGNTIYF
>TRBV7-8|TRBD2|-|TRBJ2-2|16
TGTGCCAGCAGCTCCCTCGCGGGAGCAGACACCGGGGAGCTGTTTTTT
CASSSLAGADTGELFF
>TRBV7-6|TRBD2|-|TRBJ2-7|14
TGTGCCAGCAGCTTAGATGCGGGGGGGCGCGAGCAGTACTTC
CASSLDAGGREQYF
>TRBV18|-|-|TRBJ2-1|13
TGTGCCAGCTCACCCACCCTTGGGGGGGAGCAGTTCTTC
CASSPTLGGEQFF
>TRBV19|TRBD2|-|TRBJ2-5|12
TGTGCCAGTAGCACGGGGGGACAGACCCAGTACTTC
CASSTGGQTQYF
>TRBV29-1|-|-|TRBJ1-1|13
TGCAGCGTTGGCCAGGGCAGTAGCCTTGAAGCTTTCTTT
CSVGQGSSLEAFF
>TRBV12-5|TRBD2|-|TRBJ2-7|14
TGTGCTAGTGGTGTCGGGACTAGCGGGGGGGAGCAGTACTTC
CASGVGTSGGEQYF
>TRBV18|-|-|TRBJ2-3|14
TGTGCCAGCTCCTCCAGGGAGGGCACAGATACGCAGTATTTT
CASSSREGTDTQYF
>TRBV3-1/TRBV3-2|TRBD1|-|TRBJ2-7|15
TGTGCCAGCAGCCCCCGGGACAGTGGTTCGAGGGAGCAGTACTTC
CASSPRDSGSREQYF
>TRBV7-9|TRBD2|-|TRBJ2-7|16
TGTGCCAGCAGCCCTAGCGGGGGGACCAGAATGAGGGAGCAGTACTTC
CASSPSGGTRMREQYF
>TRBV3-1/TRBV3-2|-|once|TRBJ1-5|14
TGTGCCAGCAGCCCGGGGGGGAGGAATCAGCCCCAGCATTTT
CASSPGGRNQPQHF
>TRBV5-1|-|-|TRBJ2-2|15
TGCGCCAGTAAATCCCAAACAGAAATCACCGGGGAGCTGTTTTTT
CASKSQTEITGELFF
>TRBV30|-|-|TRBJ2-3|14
TGTGCCTGGAGTGGTTCCACAGGGCCAGATACGCAGTATTTT
CAWSGSTGPDTQYF
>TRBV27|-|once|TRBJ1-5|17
TGTGCCAGCAGTTTATTCGCAGCGGTACATCTCGGTCAGCCCCAGCATTTT
CASSLFAAVHLGQPQHF
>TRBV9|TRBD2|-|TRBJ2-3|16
TGTGCCAGCAGCGTGTTCCCTACTAGCGGGACAGATACGCAGTATTTT
CASSVFPTSGTDTQYF
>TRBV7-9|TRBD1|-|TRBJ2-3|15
TGTGCCAGCAGCGTAGACAGGGGACAGACAGATACGCAGTATTTT
CASSVDRGQTDTQYF
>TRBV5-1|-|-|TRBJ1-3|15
TGCGCCAGCAGCTTATCGACAGCTTCTGGAAACACCATATATTTT
CASSLSTASGNTIYF
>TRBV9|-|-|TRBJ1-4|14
TGTGCCAGCAGCGTAAGTCAGGGGAAGGAAAAACTGTTTTTT
CASSVSQGKEKLFF